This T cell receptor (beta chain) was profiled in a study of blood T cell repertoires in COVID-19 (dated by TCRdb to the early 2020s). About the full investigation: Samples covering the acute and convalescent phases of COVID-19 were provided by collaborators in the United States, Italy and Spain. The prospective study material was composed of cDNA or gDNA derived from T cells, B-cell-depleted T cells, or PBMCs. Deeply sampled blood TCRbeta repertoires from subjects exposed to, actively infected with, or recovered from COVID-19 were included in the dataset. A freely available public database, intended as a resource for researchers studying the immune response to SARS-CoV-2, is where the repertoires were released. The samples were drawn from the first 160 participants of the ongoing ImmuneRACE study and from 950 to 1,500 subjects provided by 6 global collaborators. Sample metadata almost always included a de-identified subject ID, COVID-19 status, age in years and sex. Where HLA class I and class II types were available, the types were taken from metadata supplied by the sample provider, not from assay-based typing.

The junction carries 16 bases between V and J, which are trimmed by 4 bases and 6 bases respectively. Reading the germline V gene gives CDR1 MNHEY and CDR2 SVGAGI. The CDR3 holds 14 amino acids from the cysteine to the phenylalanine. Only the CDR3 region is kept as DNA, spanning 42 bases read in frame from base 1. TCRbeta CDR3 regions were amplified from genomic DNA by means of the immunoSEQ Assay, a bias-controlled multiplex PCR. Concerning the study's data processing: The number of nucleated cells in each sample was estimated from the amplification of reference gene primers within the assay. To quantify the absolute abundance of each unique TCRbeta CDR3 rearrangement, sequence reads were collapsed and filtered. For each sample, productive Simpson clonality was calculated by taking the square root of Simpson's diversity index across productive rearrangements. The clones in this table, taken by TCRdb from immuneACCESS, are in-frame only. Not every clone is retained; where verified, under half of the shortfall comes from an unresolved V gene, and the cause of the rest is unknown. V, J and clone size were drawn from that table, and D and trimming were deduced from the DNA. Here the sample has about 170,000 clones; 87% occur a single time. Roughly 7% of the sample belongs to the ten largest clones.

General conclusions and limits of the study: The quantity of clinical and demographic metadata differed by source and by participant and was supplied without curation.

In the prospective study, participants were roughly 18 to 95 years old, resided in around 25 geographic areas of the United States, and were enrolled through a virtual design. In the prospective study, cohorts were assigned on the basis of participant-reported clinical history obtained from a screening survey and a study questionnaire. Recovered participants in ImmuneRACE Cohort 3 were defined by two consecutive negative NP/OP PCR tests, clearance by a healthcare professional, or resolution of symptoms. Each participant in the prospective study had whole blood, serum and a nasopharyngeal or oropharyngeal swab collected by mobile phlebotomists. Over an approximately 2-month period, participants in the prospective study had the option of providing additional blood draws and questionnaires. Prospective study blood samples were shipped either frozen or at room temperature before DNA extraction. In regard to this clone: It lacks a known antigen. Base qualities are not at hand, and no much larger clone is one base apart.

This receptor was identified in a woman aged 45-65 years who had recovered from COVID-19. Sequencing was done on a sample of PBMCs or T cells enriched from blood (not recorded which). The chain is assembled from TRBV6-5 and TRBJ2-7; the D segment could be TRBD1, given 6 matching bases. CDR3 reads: CASSSLTGSGEQYF. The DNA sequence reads TGTGCCAGCAGTTCATTGACAGGATCTGGCGAGCAGTACTTC.